The T cell receptor beta chain under discussion was sequenced for a study of CD8 T cells in ankylosing spondylitis. The CDR3 has 13 amino acids. Germline V CDR1 and CDR2: DFQATT, SNEGSKA (reference sequence). V was cut by 6 bases and J by 1 base, with 12 bases left in between. There are a few counts of this clonotype. TCRdb re-called the 5' RACE reads with MiXCR, one entry per CDR3 protein. The sample includes 220,000 or so distinct CDR3 sequences, 8% to 11% seen only once; the top ten take about 20%. Source material: blood, either unsorted or a sorted T cell fraction (not recorded which). The rearrangement uses TRBV20-1 and TRBJ1-1; possibly TRBD1 for D (5 bases). This TCR was sampled from a male donor with ankylosing spondylitis or in good health (not recorded which). The CDR3 reads CSAPRQKNTEAFF. Written as DNA, the CDR3 is TGCAGTGCGCCCCGACAGAAGAACACTGAAGCTTTCTTT.